This TCR beta chain was identified in a study of blood T cell repertoires in COVID-19. TCRdb keeps only in-frame clones here, not all; method: immunoSEQ multiplex PCR. The table records fewer than 450,000 clones, roughly 90% of them present only once. This clone was counted once. Germline assignment: CDR1 MGHRA and CDR2 YSYEKL. This CDR3 has 15 residues. With 0 bases removed from V and 5 bases from J, the gap between germline ends came to 11 bases. The chain couples TRBV4-1 to TRBJ1-5; tentatively, D is TRBD1 (6 bases). The TCR sequence derives from a woman in her 70s with COVID-19, enrolled during active disease. The sequencing sample was made of peripheral blood. The CDR3 bases are TGCGCCAGCAGCCAAGATGGGGGGGCCGATCAGCCCCAGCATTTT. The encoded protein is CASSQDGGADQPQHF.